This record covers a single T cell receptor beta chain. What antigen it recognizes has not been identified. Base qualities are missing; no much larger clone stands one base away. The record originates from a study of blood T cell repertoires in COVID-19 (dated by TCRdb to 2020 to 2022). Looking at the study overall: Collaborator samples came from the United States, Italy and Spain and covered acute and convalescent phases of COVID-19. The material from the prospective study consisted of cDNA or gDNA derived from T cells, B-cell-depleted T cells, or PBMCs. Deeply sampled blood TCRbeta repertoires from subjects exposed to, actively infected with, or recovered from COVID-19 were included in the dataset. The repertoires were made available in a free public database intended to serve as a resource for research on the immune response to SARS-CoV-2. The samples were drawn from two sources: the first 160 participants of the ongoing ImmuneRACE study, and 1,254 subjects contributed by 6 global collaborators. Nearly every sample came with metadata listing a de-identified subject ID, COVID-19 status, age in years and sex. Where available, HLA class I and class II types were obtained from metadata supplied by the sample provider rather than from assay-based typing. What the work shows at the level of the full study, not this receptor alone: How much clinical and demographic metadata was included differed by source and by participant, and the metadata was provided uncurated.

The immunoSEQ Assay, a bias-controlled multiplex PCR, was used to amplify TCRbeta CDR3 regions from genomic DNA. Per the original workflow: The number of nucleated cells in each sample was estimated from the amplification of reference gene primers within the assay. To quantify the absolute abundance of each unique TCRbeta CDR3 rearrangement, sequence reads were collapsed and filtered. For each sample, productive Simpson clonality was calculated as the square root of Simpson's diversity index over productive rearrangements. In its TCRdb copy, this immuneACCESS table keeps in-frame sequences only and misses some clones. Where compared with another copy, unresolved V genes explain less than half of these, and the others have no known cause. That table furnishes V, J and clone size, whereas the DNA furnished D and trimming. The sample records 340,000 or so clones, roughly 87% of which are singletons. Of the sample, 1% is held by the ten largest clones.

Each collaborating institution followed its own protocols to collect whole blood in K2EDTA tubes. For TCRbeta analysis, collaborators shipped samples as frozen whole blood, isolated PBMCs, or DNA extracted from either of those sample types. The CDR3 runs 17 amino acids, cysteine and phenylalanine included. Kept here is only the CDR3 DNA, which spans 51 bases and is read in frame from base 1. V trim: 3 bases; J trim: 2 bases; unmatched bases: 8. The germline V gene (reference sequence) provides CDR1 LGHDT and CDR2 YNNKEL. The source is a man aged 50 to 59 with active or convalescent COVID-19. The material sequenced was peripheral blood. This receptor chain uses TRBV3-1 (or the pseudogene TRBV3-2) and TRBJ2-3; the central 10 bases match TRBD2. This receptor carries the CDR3 CASSHWTSGRYTDTQYF. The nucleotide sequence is TGTGCCAGCAGCCACTGGACTAGCGGACGATACACAGATACGCAGTATTTT.